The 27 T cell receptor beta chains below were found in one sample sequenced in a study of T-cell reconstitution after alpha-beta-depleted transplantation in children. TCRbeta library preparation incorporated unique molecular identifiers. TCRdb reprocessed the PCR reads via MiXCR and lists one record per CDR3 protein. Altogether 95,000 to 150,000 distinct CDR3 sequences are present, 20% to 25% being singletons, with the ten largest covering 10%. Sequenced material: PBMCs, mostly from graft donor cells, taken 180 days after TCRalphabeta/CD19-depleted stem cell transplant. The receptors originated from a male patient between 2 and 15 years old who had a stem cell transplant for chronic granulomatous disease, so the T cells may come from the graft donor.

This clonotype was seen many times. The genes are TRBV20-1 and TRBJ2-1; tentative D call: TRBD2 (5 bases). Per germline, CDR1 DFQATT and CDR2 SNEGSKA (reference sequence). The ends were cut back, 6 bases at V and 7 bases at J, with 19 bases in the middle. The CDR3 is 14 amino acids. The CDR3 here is CSALENGRENEQFF. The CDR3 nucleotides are TGCAGTGCCTTGGAAAATGGCCGGGAAAATGAGCAGTTCTTC.

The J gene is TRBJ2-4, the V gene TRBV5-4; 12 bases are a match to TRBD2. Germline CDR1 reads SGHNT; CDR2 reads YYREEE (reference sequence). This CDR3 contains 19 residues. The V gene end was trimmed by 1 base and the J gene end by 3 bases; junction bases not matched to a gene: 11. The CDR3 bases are TGTGCCAGCAGCTTGCGTCTAGCGGGGGGGCCTGCGGTCAAAAACATTCAGTACTTC. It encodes CASSLRLAGGPAVKNIQYF.

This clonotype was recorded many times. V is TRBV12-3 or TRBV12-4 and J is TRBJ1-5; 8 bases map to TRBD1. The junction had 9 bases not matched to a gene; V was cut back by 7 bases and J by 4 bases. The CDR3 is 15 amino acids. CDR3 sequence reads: CASTSGQGQNQPQHF. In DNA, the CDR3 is TGTGCCAGCACCTCCGGACAGGGACAAAATCAGCCCCAGCATTTT.

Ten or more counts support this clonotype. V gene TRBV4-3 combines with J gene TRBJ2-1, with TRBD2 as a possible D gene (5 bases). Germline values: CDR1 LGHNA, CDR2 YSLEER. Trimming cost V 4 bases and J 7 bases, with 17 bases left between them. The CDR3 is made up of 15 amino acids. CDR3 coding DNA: TGCGCCAGCAGCCGAATCTTGGAGGCGTGGAATGAGCAGTTCTTC. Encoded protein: CASSRILEAWNEQFF.

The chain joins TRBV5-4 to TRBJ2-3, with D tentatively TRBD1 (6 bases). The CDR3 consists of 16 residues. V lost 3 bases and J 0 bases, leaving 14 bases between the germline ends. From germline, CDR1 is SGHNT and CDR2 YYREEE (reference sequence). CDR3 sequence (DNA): TGTGCCAGCAGCTCTCAGGGGCAGGGGAGCACAGATACGCAGTATTTT. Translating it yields CASSSQGQGSTDTQYF.

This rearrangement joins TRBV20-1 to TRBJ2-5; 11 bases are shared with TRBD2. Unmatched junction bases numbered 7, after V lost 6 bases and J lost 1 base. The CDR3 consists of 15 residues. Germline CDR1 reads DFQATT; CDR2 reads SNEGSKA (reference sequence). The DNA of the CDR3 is TGCAGTGCCACGACTAGCGGGGATATCCAAGAGACCCAGTACTTC. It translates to CSATTSGDIQETQYF.

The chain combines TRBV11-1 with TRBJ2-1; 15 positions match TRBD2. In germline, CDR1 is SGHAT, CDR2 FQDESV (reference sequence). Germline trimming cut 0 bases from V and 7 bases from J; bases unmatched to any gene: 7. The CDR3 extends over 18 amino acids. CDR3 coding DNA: TGTGCCAGCAGCTTAGCCGCTGGACTAGCGGGAGGGCCGAATGAGCAGTTCTTC. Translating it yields CASSLAAGLAGGPNEQFF.

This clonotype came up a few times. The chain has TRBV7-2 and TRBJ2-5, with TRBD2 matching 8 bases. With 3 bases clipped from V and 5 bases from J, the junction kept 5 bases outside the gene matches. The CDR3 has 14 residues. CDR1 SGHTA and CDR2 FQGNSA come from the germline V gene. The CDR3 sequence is CASSFGLARETQYF. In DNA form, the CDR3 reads TGTGCCAGCAGCTTCGGACTAGCTCGGGAGACCCAGTACTTC.

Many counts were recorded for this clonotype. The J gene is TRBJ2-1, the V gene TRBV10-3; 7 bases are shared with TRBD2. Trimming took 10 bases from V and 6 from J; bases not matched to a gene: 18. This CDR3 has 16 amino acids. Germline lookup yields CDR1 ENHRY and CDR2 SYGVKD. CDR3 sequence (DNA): TGTGCCACCTTTGGGTTAGACGGGGGGTGGCCCAATGAGCAGTTCTTC. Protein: CATFGLDGGWPNEQFF.

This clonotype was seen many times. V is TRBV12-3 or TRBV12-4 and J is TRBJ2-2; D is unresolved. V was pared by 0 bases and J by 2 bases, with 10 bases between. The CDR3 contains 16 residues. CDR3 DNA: TGTGCCAGCAGTTTAGCGGTTGGACCTAACACCGGGGAGCTGTTTTTT. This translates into CASSLAVGPNTGELFF.

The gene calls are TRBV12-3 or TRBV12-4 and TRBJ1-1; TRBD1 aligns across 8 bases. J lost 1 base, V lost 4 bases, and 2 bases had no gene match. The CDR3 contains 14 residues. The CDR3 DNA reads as TGTGCCAGCAGTTCCAGGGGGCCGAACACTGAAGCTTTCTTT. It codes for CASSSRGPNTEAFF.

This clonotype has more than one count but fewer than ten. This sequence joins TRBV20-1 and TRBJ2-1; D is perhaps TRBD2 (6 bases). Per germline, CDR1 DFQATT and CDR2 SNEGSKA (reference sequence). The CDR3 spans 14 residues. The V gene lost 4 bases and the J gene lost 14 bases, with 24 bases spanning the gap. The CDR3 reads CSAKDYLDGLVEFF. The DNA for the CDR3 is TGCAGTGCTAAGGACTACCTAGATGGGTTGGTGGAGTTCTTC.

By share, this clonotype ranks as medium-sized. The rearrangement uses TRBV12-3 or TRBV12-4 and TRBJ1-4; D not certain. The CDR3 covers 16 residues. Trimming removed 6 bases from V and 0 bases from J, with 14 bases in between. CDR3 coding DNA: TGTGCCAGCAGCCCCGCACGGAGAACAACTAATGAAAAACTGTTTTTT. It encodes CASSPARRTTNEKLFF.

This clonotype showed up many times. Here the CDR3 reads CSVTGGNEQFF. The CDR3 DNA is TGCAGCGTAACAGGAGGCAATGAGCAGTTCTTC. The chain uses TRBV29-1 and TRBJ2-1, with D perhaps assigned TRBD1 or TRBD2 (5 bases each). This CDR3 region has 11 residues. Germline loops: CDR1 SQVTM, CDR2 ANQGSEA. The ends were cut back, 6 bases at V and 6 bases at J, with 9 bases in the middle.

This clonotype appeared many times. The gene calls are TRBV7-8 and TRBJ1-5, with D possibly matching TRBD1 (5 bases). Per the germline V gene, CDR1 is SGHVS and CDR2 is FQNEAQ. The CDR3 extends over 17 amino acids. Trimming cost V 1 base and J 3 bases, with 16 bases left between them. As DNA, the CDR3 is TGTGCCAGCAGCTTAGGAAGGAATGGGGGTTTCAATCAGCCCCAGCATTTT. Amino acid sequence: CASSLGRNGGFNQPQHF. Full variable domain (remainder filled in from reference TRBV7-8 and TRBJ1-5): GAGVSQSPRYKVAKRGQDVALRCDPISGHVSLFWYQQALGQGPEFLTYFQNEAQLDKSGLPSDRFFAERPEGSVSTLKIQRTQQEDSAVYLCASSLGRNGGFNQPQHFGDGTRLSIL.

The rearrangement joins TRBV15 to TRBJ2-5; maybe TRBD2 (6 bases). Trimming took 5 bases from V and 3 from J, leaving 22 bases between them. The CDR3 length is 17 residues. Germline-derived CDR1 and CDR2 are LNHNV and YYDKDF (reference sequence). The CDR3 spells CATSPKRREALEETQYF. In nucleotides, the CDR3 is TGTGCCACCAGCCCCAAACGGCGGGAAGCTTTAGAAGAGACCCAGTACTTC.

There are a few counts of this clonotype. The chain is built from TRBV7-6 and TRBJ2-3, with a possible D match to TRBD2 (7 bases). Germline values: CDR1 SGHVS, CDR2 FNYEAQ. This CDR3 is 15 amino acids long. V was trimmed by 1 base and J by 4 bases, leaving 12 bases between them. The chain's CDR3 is CASSLGGGASDTQYF. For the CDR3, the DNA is TGTGCCAGCAGCTTAGGCGGGGGCGCTTCAGATACGCAGTATTTT.

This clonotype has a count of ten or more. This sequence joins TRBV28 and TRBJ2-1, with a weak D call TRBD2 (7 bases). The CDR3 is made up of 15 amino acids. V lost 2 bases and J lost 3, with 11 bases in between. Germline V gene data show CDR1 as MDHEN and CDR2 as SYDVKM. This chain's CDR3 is CASSLAGEGYNEQFF. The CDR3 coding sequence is TGTGCCAGCAGTTTAGCAGGGGAGGGCTACAATGAGCAGTTCTTC. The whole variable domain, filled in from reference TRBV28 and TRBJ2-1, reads DVKVTQSSRYLVKRTGEKVFLECVQDMDHENMFWYRQDPGLGLRLIYFSYDVKMKEKGDIPEGYSVSREKKERFSLILESASTNQTSMYLCASSLAGEGYNEQFFGPGTRLTVL.

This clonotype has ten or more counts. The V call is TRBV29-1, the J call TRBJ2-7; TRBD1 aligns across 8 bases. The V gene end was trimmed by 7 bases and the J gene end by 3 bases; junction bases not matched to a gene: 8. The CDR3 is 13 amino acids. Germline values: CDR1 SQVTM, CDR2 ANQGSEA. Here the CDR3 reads CSAEDRVGYEQYF. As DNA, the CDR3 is TGCAGCGCCGAGGACAGGGTGGGCTACGAGCAGTACTTC.

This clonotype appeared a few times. The CDR3 spells CSARGEVGELFF. The CDR3 nucleotides are TGCAGTGCTAGAGGGGAGGTCGGGGAGCTGTTTTTT. The chain has TRBV20-1 and TRBJ2-2, with D tentatively TRBD2 (6 bases). CDR3 size: 12 residues. CDR1 and CDR2 from the germline V gene are DFQATT and SNEGSKA (reference sequence). V was trimmed by 1 base and J by 7 bases, leaving 7 bases between them.

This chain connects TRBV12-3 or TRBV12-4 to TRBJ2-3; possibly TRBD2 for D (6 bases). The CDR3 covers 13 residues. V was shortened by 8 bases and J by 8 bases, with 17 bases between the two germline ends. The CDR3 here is CASLISGSGTQYF. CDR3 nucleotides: TGTGCCAGCCTTATTAGCGGATCGGGTACGCAGTATTTT.

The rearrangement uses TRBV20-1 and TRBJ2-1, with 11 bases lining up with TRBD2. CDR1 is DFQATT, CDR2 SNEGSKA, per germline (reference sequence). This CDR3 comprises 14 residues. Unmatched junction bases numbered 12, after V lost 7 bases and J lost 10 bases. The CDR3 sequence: CSVGLAGGGREQFF. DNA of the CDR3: TGCAGTGTCGGGCTAGCGGGAGGAGGACGGGAGCAGTTCTTC.

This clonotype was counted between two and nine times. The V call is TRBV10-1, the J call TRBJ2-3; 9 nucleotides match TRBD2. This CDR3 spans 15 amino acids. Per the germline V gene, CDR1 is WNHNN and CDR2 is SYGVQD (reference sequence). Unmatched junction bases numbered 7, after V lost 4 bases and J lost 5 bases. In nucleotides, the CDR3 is TGCGCCAGCAGTGGACTAGCGGAGCGGGGAGATACGCAGTATTTT. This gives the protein CASSGLAERGDTQYF.

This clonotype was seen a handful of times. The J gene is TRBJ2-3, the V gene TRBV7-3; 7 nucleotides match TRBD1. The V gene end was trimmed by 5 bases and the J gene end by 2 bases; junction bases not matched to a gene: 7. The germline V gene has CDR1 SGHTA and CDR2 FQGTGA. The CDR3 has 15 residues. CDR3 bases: TGTGCCAGCAGCGCGACAGGGATACCCACAGATACGCAGTATTTT. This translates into CASSATGIPTDTQYF.

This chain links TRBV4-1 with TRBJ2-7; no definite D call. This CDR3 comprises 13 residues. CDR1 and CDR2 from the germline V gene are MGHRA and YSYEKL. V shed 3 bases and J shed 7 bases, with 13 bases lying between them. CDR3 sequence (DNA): TGCGCCAGCAGCCAGGGAATCTCTGAGGAGCAGTACTTC. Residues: CASSQGISEEQYF.

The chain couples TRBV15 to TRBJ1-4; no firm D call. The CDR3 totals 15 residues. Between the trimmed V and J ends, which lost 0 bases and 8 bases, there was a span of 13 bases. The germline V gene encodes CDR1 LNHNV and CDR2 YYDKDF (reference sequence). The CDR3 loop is CATSRERSPREKLFF. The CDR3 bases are TGTGCCACCAGCAGAGAACGGTCGCCTAGGGAAAAACTGTTTTTT.

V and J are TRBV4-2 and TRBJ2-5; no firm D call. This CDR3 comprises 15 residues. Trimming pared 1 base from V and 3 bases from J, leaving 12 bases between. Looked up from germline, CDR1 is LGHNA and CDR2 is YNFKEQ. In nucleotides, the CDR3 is TGTGCCAGCAGCCAAGGCGTCCCAGGAGAAGAGACCCAGTACTTC. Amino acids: CASSQGVPGEETQYF.